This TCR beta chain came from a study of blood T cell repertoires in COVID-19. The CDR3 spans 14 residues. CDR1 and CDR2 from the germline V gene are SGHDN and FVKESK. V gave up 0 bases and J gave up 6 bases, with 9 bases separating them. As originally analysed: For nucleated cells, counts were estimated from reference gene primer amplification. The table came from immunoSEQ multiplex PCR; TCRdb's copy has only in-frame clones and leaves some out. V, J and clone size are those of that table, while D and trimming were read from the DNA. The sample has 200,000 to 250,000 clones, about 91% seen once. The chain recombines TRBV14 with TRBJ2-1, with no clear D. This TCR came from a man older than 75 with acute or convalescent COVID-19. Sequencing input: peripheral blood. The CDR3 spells CASSQDLTRNEQFF. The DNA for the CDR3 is TGTGCCAGCAGCCAAGATTTGACTCGCAATGAGCAGTTCTTC.